A single sample is the source of the 25 T cell receptor beta chains below, sequenced in a study of identical twins. MiXCR was run by TCRdb on the 5' RACE reads, yielding one entry per CDR3 protein. This sample carries 550,000 to 800,000 distinct CDR3 sequences, 7% to 7.5% of them seen once, and the ten largest clones take 1.6%. The same sample was also studied in work on yellow fever vaccine responses in identical twins.

The sequenced sample consisted of PBMCs. All receptors derive from a woman aged 18-29 years in good health.

This clonotype was observed a few times. The V and J genes are TRBV2 and TRBJ2-7; 7 nucleotides agree with TRBD1. CDR3 length: 13 residues. Looked up from germline, CDR1 is SNHLY and CDR2 is FYNNEI. V was pared by 6 bases and J by 3 bases, with 5 bases of the junction left unmatched. The chain's CDR3 is CASRNRGSYEQYV. CDR3 DNA: TGTGCCAGCAGGAACAGGGGTAGCTACGAGCAGTACGTC.

This clonotype was detected ten times or more. This chain links TRBV20-1 with TRBJ2-7, with a tentative D call TRBD2 (6 bases). Germline CDR1 DFQATT, CDR2 SNEGSKA (reference sequence). There are 15 residues in the CDR3. V lost 5 bases, J lost 0 bases, and 17 bases lay in between. CDR3 region: CSASDPGTGSYEQYF. The CDR3 coding sequence is TGCAGTGCTTCAGATCCCGGGACTGGCTCCTACGAGCAGTACTTC.

This clonotype was counted ten times or more. The chain links TRBV12-3 or TRBV12-4 to TRBJ1-1, with TRBD1 matching over 8 bases. The CDR3 is made up of 12 amino acids. The trim removed 7 bases at V and 6 bases at J, leaving 4 bases unmatched. The CDR3 DNA sequence: TGTGCCAGCAACAGGGGGTCCGCTGAAGCTTTCTTT. This codes for CASNRGSAEAFF.

Only a few counts were recorded for this clonotype. V usage is TRBV10-3 and J usage is TRBJ2-7; D unclear. There are 13 residues in the CDR3. CDR1 is ENHRY and CDR2 is SYGVKD in the germline V gene. V lost 1 base to trimming and J lost 3 bases, with 7 bases between them. CDR3 amino acids: CAISEFGGYEQYV. The CDR3, as DNA: TGTGCCATCAGTGAGTTTGGCGGCTACGAGCAGTACGTC.

This chain joins TRBV4-1 and TRBJ2-1, with 8 bases matching TRBD1. Per the germline V gene, CDR1 is MGHRA and CDR2 is YSYEKL. The CDR3 runs 15 residues. After removal of 1 base from V and 5 bases from J, the junction contained 4 bases not matched to a gene. In nucleotides, the CDR3 is TGCGCCAGCAGCCAAGGGGCAGGGGGCCACAATGAGCAGTTCTTC. It yields the protein CASSQGAGGHNEQFF.

The rearrangement links TRBV7-9 to TRBJ1-1; D uncertain. The CDR3 is 13 amino acids. Germline V gene lookup returns CDR1 SEHNR and CDR2 FQNEAQ (reference sequence). The V and J ends lost 3 bases and 1 base respectively, with 6 bases between them. CDR3 residues: CASSFLWNTEAFF. In nucleotides, the CDR3 is TGTGCCAGCAGCTTCCTTTGGAACACTGAAGCTTTCTTT.

This chain uses TRBV5-6 with TRBJ2-3; possibly TRBD1 for D (5 bases). This CDR3 has 15 residues. V was clipped by 4 bases and J by 6 bases, with 18 bases between them. Germline CDR1 SGHDT, CDR2 YYEEEE. CDR3 amino acids: CASSRGLMGSDTQYF. In nucleotides, the CDR3 is TGTGCCAGCAGCAGGGGCTTAATGGGATCGGATACGCAGTATTTT.

This clonotype was found a few times. V and J are TRBV20-1 and TRBJ1-3; D may be TRBD1 (5 bases). Germline CDR1 DFQATT, CDR2 SNEGSKA (reference sequence). Trimming removed 0 bases from V and 4 bases from J, with 13 bases in between. The CDR3 is 15 amino acids. CDR3 protein: CSARDGATSGNTIYF. Written as DNA, the CDR3 is TGCAGTGCTAGAGACGGGGCCACGTCAGGAAACACCATATATTTT.

This clonotype was counted between two and nine times. This chain joins TRBV12-3 or TRBV12-4 and TRBJ2-1; 13 nucleotides align to TRBD2. V lost 6 bases to trimming and J lost 8 bases; unmatched junction nucleotides: 4. The CDR3 has 14 residues. As DNA, the CDR3 is TGTGCCAGCAGACTAGCGGGAGGGCCTGATGAGCAGTTCTTC. It is translated as CASRLAGGPDEQFF.

The sample holds a few counts of this clonotype. The chain links TRBV5-1 to TRBJ2-5, with D tentatively TRBD2 (5 bases). The CDR3 covers 14 residues. Germline V gene lookup returns CDR1 SGHRS and CDR2 YFSETQ. Trimming left V 4 bases short and J 9 bases short, with 19 bases between. The CDR3 DNA reads TGCGCCAGCAGCACAAGCCGGGATTTAAGACCCCAGTACTTC. Translation: CASSTSRDLRPQYF. The variable domain in full, with the rest retrieved from reference TRBV5-1 and TRBJ2-5, is KAGVTQTPRYLIKTRGQQVTLSCSPISGHRSVSWYQQTPGQGLQFLFEYFSETQRNKGNFPGRFSGRQFSNSRSEMNVSTLELGDSALYLCASSTSRDLRPQYFGPGTRLLVL.

The chain has TRBV20-1 and TRBJ2-3, with TRBD2 matching over 14 bases. CDR1 is DFQATT, CDR2 SNEGSKA, per germline (reference sequence). V lost 4 bases and J lost 3; bases outside the gene matches: 3. This CDR3 has 15 residues. CDR3 region: CSATGLAGATDTQYF. In nucleotides, the CDR3 is TGCAGTGCTACGGGACTAGCGGGAGCAACAGATACGCAGTATTTT.

V and J are TRBV7-9 and TRBJ2-7, with 11 bases matching TRBD2. Germline CDR1 reads SEHNR; CDR2 reads FQNEAQ (reference sequence). The CDR3 runs 16 residues. The trim removed 0 bases at V and 5 bases at J, leaving 6 bases unmatched. CDR3 residues: CASSLAPLAGDHEQYF. In DNA form, the CDR3 reads TGTGCCAGCAGCTTAGCCCCACTAGCGGGAGACCACGAGCAGTACTTC.

In this sample, this clonotype turned up a few times. The rearrangement uses TRBV7-8 and TRBJ1-6; 7 bases are shared with TRBD1. Germline V CDR1 and CDR2: SGHVS, FQNEAQ. The CDR3 is 17 residues long. V was clipped by 5 bases and J by 4 bases; unmatched bases: 11. CDR3 bases: TGTGCCAGCAGCCCAGGGGGGGGAAGCACTTATAATTCACCCCTCCACTTT. Amino acid sequence: CASSPGGGSTYNSPLHF.

This clonotype was found a few times. V gene TRBV28 combines with J gene TRBJ1-2; TRBD1 matches at 7 bases. This CDR3 comprises 16 residues. Germline V CDR1 and CDR2: MDHEN, SYDVKM. V shed 10 bases and J 4 bases; nucleotides not matched to a gene: 18. The CDR3 spells CATARQGEPPSYGYTF. The DNA for the CDR3 is TGTGCCACCGCTCGGCAGGGGGAACCTCCTAGCTATGGCTACACCTTC.

There are many counts of this clonotype. The chain is built from TRBV5-1 and TRBJ2-3, with a tentative D call TRBD2 (7 bases). Germline CDR1 SGHRS, CDR2 YFSETQ. Trimming removed 5 bases at V and 1 base at J, with 8 bases between. This CDR3 is 13 amino acids long. Here the CDR3 reads CASRRGRTDTQYF. The CDR3 DNA follows: TGCGCCAGCAGGCGGGGGCGCACAGATACGCAGTATTTT.

V and J are TRBV10-3 and TRBJ2-5; 7 nucleotides line up with TRBD1. CDR1 and CDR2 (germline): ENHRY, SYGVKD. The CDR3 loop spans 15 amino acids. V lost 2 bases and J lost 2; bases outside the gene matches: 5. The CDR3 region has the DNA TGTGCCATCAGTGAGCTCCCGGGACAGCAAGAGACCCAGTACTTC. This codes for CAISELPGQQETQYF.

This clonotype has just a few counts. This CDR3 is CASIGRVPYEQYF. CDR3 bases: TGTGCCAGCATAGGCAGGGTGCCCTACGAGCAGTACTTC. The V and J genes are TRBV28 and TRBJ2-7; D is perhaps TRBD1 (5 bases). The CDR3 extends over 13 amino acids. Trimming pared 7 bases from V and 2 bases from J, leaving 12 bases between. Germline-derived CDR1 and CDR2 are MDHEN and SYDVKM.

The sample holds many counts of this clonotype. V is TRBV10-3 and J is TRBJ2-3, with a possible D match to TRBD2 (5 bases). Germline V gene sequence: CDR1 ENHRY, CDR2 SYGVKD. This CDR3 has 10 residues. The germline V and J ends were trimmed by 7 bases and 10 bases, with 9 bases remaining between them. The CDR3 nucleotides read TGTGCCATCACTAGCATCTCGCAGTATTTT. It codes for CAITSISQYF.

This chain uses TRBV27 with TRBJ2-6, with D perhaps assigned TRBD1 or TRBD2 (5 bases each). The length of the CDR3 is 17 residues. The ends were cut back, 7 bases at V and 2 bases at J, with 18 bases in the middle. Per the germline V gene, CDR1 is MNHEY and CDR2 is SMNVEV (reference sequence). Written as DNA, the CDR3 is TGTGCCAGCACCCTTTGGGGGAAGGCTCCTGGGGCCAACGTCCTGACTTTC. This sequence encodes CASTLWGKAPGANVLTF.

The sample holds many counts of this clonotype. The chain employs TRBV27 and TRBJ2-3; D may be TRBD2 (5 bases). The ends were cut back, 6 bases at V and 3 bases at J, with 16 bases in the middle. Looked up from germline, CDR1 is MNHEY and CDR2 is SMNVEV (reference sequence). The CDR3 has 15 residues. The CDR3 DNA is TGTGCCAGCAGCGCCGGGATGGTAAATACAGATACGCAGTATTTT. Its protein product is CASSAGMVNTDTQYF.

This chain joins TRBV12-3 or TRBV12-4 and TRBJ2-3, with 10 positions matching TRBD2. V trimming: 4 bases; J trimming: 2 bases; junction bases outside the gene matches: 9. CDR3 size: 17 residues. Here the CDR3 reads CASSSDRTSGYTDTQYF. The CDR3 bases are TGTGCCAGCAGTTCCGATCGGACTAGCGGATACACAGATACGCAGTATTTT.

This clonotype was seen many times. This chain joins TRBV5-1 and TRBJ2-1; D gene ambiguous. The V end lost 0 bases, the J end lost 0 bases, and 7 bases lay between the germline ends. The CDR3 loop spans 15 amino acids. The germline gives CDR1 SGHRS, CDR2 YFSETQ. CDR3 in DNA: TGCGCCAGCAGCTTGGAACGGAACTCCTACAATGAGCAGTTCTTC. Its protein is CASSLERNSYNEQFF.

This clonotype was seen ten or more times. V usage is TRBV29-1 and J usage is TRBJ2-2, with 7 bases fitting TRBD2. This CDR3 is 15 amino acids long. Germline assignment: CDR1 SQVTM and CDR2 ANQGSEA. After removal of 7 bases from V and 4 bases from J, the junction contained 12 bases not matched to a gene. The CDR3 bases are TGCAGCGCCGAGGGTGGACTAGGAGGCACCGGGGAGCTGTTTTTT. This codes for CSAEGGLGGTGELFF.

This clonotype showed up many times. The chain links TRBV12-3 or TRBV12-4 to TRBJ2-5; D gene uncertain. Trimming removed 6 bases at V and 4 bases at J, with 9 bases between. This CDR3 has 12 residues. DNA of the CDR3: TGTGCCAGCAGACTGAGTCGAGAGACCCAGTACTTC. Its translation: CASRLSRETQYF.

This clonotype was seen at least ten times. V and J are TRBV20-1 and TRBJ2-2, with D tentatively TRBD1 (6 bases). Germline-derived CDR1 and CDR2 are DFQATT and SNEGSKA (reference sequence). The CDR3 sequence is 14 residues long. Trimming took 3 bases from V and 2 from J, leaving 10 bases between them. DNA for the CDR3: TGCAGTGCTAGTCGGACAGATAACACCGGGGAGCTGTTTTTT. Translating it yields CSASRTDNTGELFF.